The 32 T cell receptor beta chains reported below all come from one sample, sequenced in a study of neurological immune-mediated disorders. TCRdb independently ran MiXCR on the 5' RACE reads; one entry per CDR3 protein. This table holds tens of thousands of distinct CDR3 sequences, 17% found once. Sequenced material: PBMCs. The receptors come from a woman between 40 and 55 years old in good health.

This sequence joins TRBV5-1 and TRBJ2-3, with TRBD1 matching 7 bases. V was clipped by 0 bases and J by 5 bases; unmatched bases: 9. CDR3 length: 16 residues. Germline V gene sequence: CDR1 SGHRS, CDR2 YFSETQ. The CDR3 loop reads CASSLARDSRGDTQYF. The CDR3 DNA sequence: TGCGCCAGCAGCTTGGCCAGGGACAGCAGGGGAGATACGCAGTATTTT.

DNA of the CDR3: TGTGCCAGCAGCTTAAGGGCCGGTAGCGGGGGGGCCGGGACCCAGTACTTC. Its translation is CASSLRAGSGGAGTQYF. V usage is TRBV7-2 and J usage is TRBJ2-5, with 11 bases identical to TRBD2. The germline V gene encodes CDR1 SGHTA and CDR2 FQGNSA. This CDR3 spans 17 amino acids. V trimming: 2 bases; J trimming: 7 bases; junction bases outside the gene matches: 12.

This clonotype has at least ten counts. This chain links TRBV7-9 with TRBJ2-2, with D possibly being TRBD1 (6 bases). Germline CDR1 is SEHNR and CDR2 is FQNEAQ (reference sequence). Trimming shortened V by 1 base and J by 5 bases, and 11 bases separated the two germline ends. The CDR3 runs 15 residues. This chain's CDR3 is CASSLGTGRTGELFF. DNA of the CDR3: TGTGCCAGCAGCTTAGGAACAGGGCGGACCGGGGAGCTGTTTTTT.

This clonotype has ten or more counts. The CDR3 sequence is CAISERVRSGGPDTQYF. The CDR3 DNA reads TGTGCCATCAGTGAGAGGGTGAGGAGCGGGGGGCCAGATACGCAGTATTTT. V usage is TRBV10-3 and J usage is TRBJ2-3, with 9 bases matching TRBD2. The V and J ends lost 2 bases and 4 bases, in that order; junction bases with no gene match: 10. The CDR3 sequence is 17 residues long. Germline V gene data show CDR1 as ENHRY and CDR2 as SYGVKD.

The CDR3: CASTSGELYEQYF. CDR3 in DNA: TGTGCCAGCACTAGCGGGGAACTCTACGAGCAGTACTTC. The chain has TRBV6-6 and TRBJ2-7; 9 bases are a match to TRBD2. With V trimmed by 7 bases and J by 3 bases, 4 bases remained unmatched. The CDR3 sequence is 13 residues long. CDR1 is MNHNY, CDR2 SVGAGI, per germline (reference sequence).

This clonotype has at least ten counts. The gene calls are TRBV6-2 or TRBV6-3 and TRBJ2-7, with TRBD1 matching 8 bases. In germline, CDR1 is MNHEY, CDR2 SVGEGT. The CDR3 sequence is 13 residues long. Unmatched junction bases numbered 5, after V lost 7 bases and J lost 3 bases. CDR3 coding DNA: TGTGCCAGCATGGTTGGACAGGGCTACGAGCAGTACGTC. Residues: CASMVGQGYEQYV.

This clonotype appeared a few times. The chain links TRBV7-2 to TRBJ1-4, with D unclear. This CDR3 comprises 16 residues. Trimming left V 4 bases short and J 5 bases short, with 17 bases between. Germline loops: CDR1 SGHTA, CDR2 FQGNSA. The CDR3 DNA reads as TGTGCCAGCAGCTGGGCTCTATCCGGGAAAAATGAAAAACTGTTTTTT. Its protein is CASSWALSGKNEKLFF.

This clonotype was detected ten times or more. The chain carries TRBV6-5 and TRBJ1-1; the D is unclear. The V and J ends lost 5 bases and 4 bases respectively, with 5 bases between them. The CDR3 length is 11 residues. In germline, CDR1 is MNHEY, CDR2 SVGAGI. The CDR3 DNA is TGTGCCAGCAGTATGGGCACTGAAGCTTTCTTT. This sequence encodes CASSMGTEAFF.

This clonotype was observed at least ten times. This rearrangement joins TRBV24-1 to TRBJ2-3; perhaps TRBD2 as D (6 bases). Per the germline V gene, CDR1 is KGHDR and CDR2 is SFDVKD. The CDR3 runs 15 residues. Trimming cost V 9 bases and J 4 bases, with 19 bases left between them. CDR3 sequence: CATSRRDLGADTQYF. Here the CDR3 DNA reads TGTGCCACCTCCAGAAGGGACTTAGGCGCAGATACGCAGTATTTT.

Ten or more counts support this clonotype. The chain combines TRBV12-3 or TRBV12-4 with TRBJ1-5; 7 bases fit TRBD1. The CDR3 is 14 amino acids. V lost 8 bases, J lost 4 bases, and 8 bases stayed unmatched. For the CDR3, the DNA is TGTGCCAGCCATTCAGGGGGAGAAAATCAGCCCCAGCATTTT. Translated, it gives CASHSGGENQPQHF.

The CDR3 loop reads CASSEGVHYEQYV. CDR3 DNA sequence: TGTGCCAGCAGTGAGGGAGTGCACTACGAGCAGTACGTC. The chain joins TRBV27 to TRBJ2-7; maybe TRBD2 (5 bases). This CDR3 comprises 13 residues. Trimming removed 5 bases at V and 3 bases at J, with 11 bases between. The germline V gene has CDR1 MNHEY and CDR2 SMNVEV (reference sequence).

This clonotype came up many times. The V and J genes are TRBV12-3 or TRBV12-4 and TRBJ1-3, with D unclear. The CDR3 runs to 13 residues. Between the trimmed V and J ends, which lost 6 bases and 1 base, there was a span of 7 bases. CDR3 in DNA: TGTGCCAGCAGAAAGAAGTCTGGAAACACCATATATTTT. This sequence encodes CASRKKSGNTIYF.

This clonotype showed up many times. CDR3 residues: CSAFRNRGGMNTEAFF. The CDR3 nucleotides read TGCAGTGCCTTCAGGAATCGGGGGGGTATGAACACTGAAGCTTTCTTT. The rearrangement joins TRBV20-1 to TRBJ1-1; tentatively, D is TRBD1 (5 bases). Germline V lookup: CDR1 DFQATT, CDR2 SNEGSKA (reference sequence). Trimming pared 6 bases from V and 0 bases from J, leaving 20 bases between. The CDR3 runs to 16 residues.

This clonotype was found many times. J is TRBJ1-5 and V is TRBV5-1; no clear D. The CDR3 contains 12 residues. The V and J ends lost 2 bases and 9 bases respectively, with 9 bases between them. Germline-derived CDR1 and CDR2 are SGHRS and YFSETQ. The CDR3: CASSFDGSPQHF. The CDR3 DNA reads TGCGCCAGCAGCTTCGACGGGTCGCCCCAGCATTTT.

The chain couples TRBV28 to TRBJ1-2; D perhaps matches TRBD1 (5 bases). Germline-derived CDR1 and CDR2 are MDHEN and SYDVKM. V was trimmed by 4 bases and J by 4 bases, leaving 13 bases between them. This CDR3 contains 14 residues. For the CDR3, the DNA is TGTGCCAGCAGTTACCAGGGAATACTCTATGGCTACACCTTC. The encoded protein is CASSYQGILYGYTF.

This clonotype showed up many times. This chain connects TRBV20-1 to TRBJ2-4; either TRBD1 or TRBD2 may fit D (5 bases each). This CDR3 is built from 15 residues. The germline V gene encodes CDR1 DFQATT and CDR2 SNEGSKA (reference sequence). V gave up 4 bases and J gave up 0 bases, with 13 bases separating them. CDR3 DNA: TGCAGTGCTATACTGGGGGAGCAAGCCAAAAACATTCAGTACTTC. Translating it yields CSAILGEQAKNIQYF.

At least ten counts were recorded for this clonotype. CDR3 bases: TGCAGTGCTAGGGACGTCGGCTCCTACGAGCAGTACGTC. Residues: CSARDVGSYEQYV. The J gene is TRBJ2-7, the V gene TRBV20-1; D unclear. In germline, CDR1 is DFQATT, CDR2 SNEGSKA (reference sequence). The CDR3 runs 13 residues. Trimming took 3 bases from V and 0 from J, leaving 9 bases between them.

This clonotype appeared many times. The chain has TRBV5-1 and TRBJ1-1; D is unresolved. V was clipped by 3 bases and J by 2 bases, with 11 bases between them. The CDR3 runs 14 residues. In germline, CDR1 is SGHRS, CDR2 YFSETQ. The CDR3 sequence: CASSSLTPNTEAFF. CDR3 DNA sequence: TGCGCCAGCAGCTCCCTGACCCCTAACACTGAAGCTTTCTTT.

This clonotype was detected ten times or more. V usage is TRBV9 and J usage is TRBJ2-5; a possible D gene is TRBD2 (6 bases). The CDR3 totals 16 residues. Germline lookup yields CDR1 SGDLS and CDR2 YYNGEE. The germline V and J ends were trimmed by 3 bases and 4 bases, with 19 bases remaining between them. The DNA for the CDR3 is TGTGCCAGCAGCGCAGGAGGGTGGTCGGCGGGAGAGACCCAGTACTTC. Translating gives CASSAGGWSAGETQYF.

This clonotype has just a few counts. This chain connects TRBV3-1 to TRBJ2-5; 9 bases fit TRBD2. Germline V CDR1 and CDR2: LGHDT, YNNKEL (reference sequence). The CDR3 runs to 16 residues. V lost 1 base to trimming and J lost 5 bases; unmatched junction nucleotides: 8. CDR3 region: CASSQGQRGAGETQYF. CDR3 in DNA: TGTGCCAGCAGCCAAGGTCAGCGGGGGGCCGGGGAGACCCAGTACTTC.

The table lists this clonotype with a few counts. The chain couples TRBV20-1 to TRBJ2-5; D is uncertain. This CDR3 contains 13 residues. The germline gives CDR1 DFQATT, CDR2 SNEGSKA (reference sequence). The V end lost 0 bases, the J end lost 5 bases, and 10 bases lay between the germline ends. The CDR3 here is CSARDPKGETQYF. DNA of the CDR3: TGCAGTGCTAGAGATCCTAAAGGGGAGACCCAGTACTTC.

This clonotype was found many times. CDR3 sequence: CSVDDRAGGYTF. The CDR3, as DNA: TGCAGCGTTGACGACCGGGCTGGAGGCTACACCTTC. The chain joins TRBV29-1 to TRBJ1-2; the D is unclear. The CDR3 spans 12 residues. The V end was cut by 3 bases, the J end by 8 bases, with 13 bases between. Germline assignment: CDR1 SQVTM and CDR2 ANQGSEA.

This clonotype was counted ten times or more. The chain is built from TRBV6-5 and TRBJ1-4, with D unclear. Germline CDR1 is MNHEY and CDR2 is SVGAGI. The CDR3 is made up of 16 amino acids. V was shortened by 6 bases and J by 3 bases, with 17 bases between the two germline ends. In DNA, the CDR3 is TGTGCCAGCAGCCTCCTTTCCACCCCGTCTAATGAAAAACTGTTTTTT. Its protein product is CASSLLSTPSNEKLFF.

There are many counts of this clonotype. This sequence joins TRBV5-6 and TRBJ2-1, with TRBD1 matching over 8 bases. This CDR3 is 14 amino acids long. Germline lookup yields CDR1 SGHDT and CDR2 YYEEEE. Losses at the gene ends were 0 bases for V and 9 bases for J; bases not matched to a gene: 5. Here the CDR3 reads CASSLVQGAREQFF. As DNA, the CDR3 is TGTGCCAGCAGCTTGGTTCAGGGGGCGCGTGAGCAGTTCTTC. Together with reference TRBV5-6 and TRBJ2-1, the CDR3 gives the full variable domain: DAGVTQSPTHLIKTRGQQVTLRCSPKSGHDTVSWYQQALGQGPQFIFQYYEEEERQRGNFPDRFSGHQFPNYSSELNVNALLLGDSALYLCASSLVQGAREQFFGPGTRLTVL.

As concerns this clonotype: One end of the junction fails to match germline, which may point to a read error. The V gene is TRBV6-5, the J gene TRBJ2-5; no clear D gene. Germline CDR1 MNHEY, CDR2 SVGAGI. The CDR3 is made up of 13 amino acids. The CDR3 region has the DNA TGCGCCAGCAGTGACTCCTTCCAAGACACCCAGTACTTC. Amino acids: CASSDSFQDTQYF.

This clonotype was seen many times. The chain recombines TRBV7-8 with TRBJ1-2, with 8 bases fitting TRBD1. The germline CDR1 and CDR2 sequences are SGHVS and FQNEAQ. The CDR3 totals 15 residues. The ends lost 1 base at V and 5 bases at J; junction bases unmatched: 6. CDR3 DNA sequence: TGTGCCAGCAGCTTAGACCTCAGGGGGCTGTATGGCTACACCTTC. Protein sequence: CASSLDLRGLYGYTF.

In this sample, this clonotype turned up many times. The chain combines TRBV6-5 with TRBJ2-7; 11 bases agree with TRBD1. Germline-derived CDR1 and CDR2 are MNHEY and SVGAGI. V lost 4 bases and J lost 0; bases outside the gene matches: 2. CDR3 size: 15 residues. CDR3 region: CASSSGTGGSYEQYF. The CDR3 DNA reads as TGTGCCAGCAGTTCAGGGACAGGGGGCTCCTACGAGCAGTACTTC.

The chain combines TRBV5-1 with TRBJ2-1; either TRBD1 or TRBD2 may supply D (5 bases each). This CDR3 spans 15 amino acids. V lost 4 bases, J lost 4 bases, and 15 bases lay in between. The germline gives CDR1 SGHRS, CDR2 YFSETQ. CDR3 nucleotides: TGCGCCAGCAGCCGGATCGGGACGGATTACAATGAGCAGTTCTTC. Translated: CASSRIGTDYNEQFF.

This clonotype was seen ten or more times. J is TRBJ2-3 and V is TRBV9, with 10 nucleotides matching TRBD2. CDR3 length: 17 residues. Germline V CDR1 and CDR2: SGDLS, YYNGEE. J was trimmed by 2 bases and V by 6 bases; bases with no gene match: 12. The CDR3 DNA reads TGTGCCAGCAACTCCTGGACTAGCGGATCTAACACAGATACGCAGTATTTT. Translated: CASNSWTSGSNTDTQYF.

There are a few counts of this clonotype. This sequence joins TRBV29-1 and TRBJ1-1; 8 nucleotides line up with TRBD1. CDR3 length: 13 residues. Looked up from germline, CDR1 is SQVTM and CDR2 is ANQGSEA. J gave up 1 base and V 8 bases, and 6 bases lay outside the gene matches. The CDR3 loop reads CSTGGGENTEAFF. In DNA form, the CDR3 reads TGCAGCACAGGGGGTGGGGAGAACACTGAAGCTTTCTTT.

At least ten counts were recorded for this clonotype. This rearrangement joins TRBV15 to TRBJ1-6; no definite D call. Germline values: CDR1 LNHNV, CDR2 YYDKDF (reference sequence). Deletions cut 5 bases from V and 0 bases from J, with 11 bases between. The CDR3 totals 16 residues. CDR3 sequence reads: CATSQEMSSYNSPLHF. In DNA, the CDR3 is TGTGCCACCAGCCAGGAGATGAGCTCCTATAATTCACCCCTCCACTTT.

Many counts were recorded for this clonotype. CDR3 sequence (DNA): TGTGCCAGCAGTTTATTTGAACAGGGAAGTGAAAAACTGTTTTTT. Protein sequence: CASSLFEQGSEKLFF. The rearrangement joins TRBV28 to TRBJ1-4; D may be TRBD1 (6 bases). CDR1 is MDHEN, CDR2 SYDVKM, per germline. The germline V and J ends were trimmed by 1 base and 7 bases, with 13 bases remaining between them. The CDR3 has 15 amino acids.